These T cell receptor beta chains were read from a single sample in a study of T cells in Graves' hyperthyroidism and ophthalmopathy. TCRdb ran MiXCR on the multiplex PCR reads and lists one entry per CDR3 protein. The sample carries about 360,000 distinct CDR3 sequences, less than 15% recorded once. The sample consisted of blood. The origin of the receptors is a woman aged 18-29 years with Graves' hyperthyroidism. Each CDR3 is given with its conserved first and last residue. The order of the fields is J gene, clone size, V gene, D gene, CDR3 DNA, CDR3 protein. The D gene is left open where the match is weak. The size entry is marked missing in some rows and otherwise reads once, few, many or a size class.

>TRBJ1-6|many|TRBV5-5|TRBD1
TGTGCCAGCAGCTTCCTGGACAGGGGCAACTCACCCCTCCACTTT
CASSFLDRGNSPLHF
>TRBJ1-3|few|TRBV6-2/TRBV6-3|NA
TGTGCCAGCAGAATAGGACGGAACTCTGGAAACACCATATATTTT
CASRIGRNSGNTIYF
>TRBJ1-1|many|TRBV12-3/TRBV12-4|NA
TGTGCCAGCAGCTACAGGGCTGAAGCTTTCTTT
CASSYRAEAFF
>TRBJ2-1|many|TRBV2|TRBD2
TGTGCCAGCAGACCAACAGCGGGGGGGCTTACCAATGAGCAGTTCTTC
CASRPTAGGLTNEQFF
>TRBJ2-7|many|TRBV6-2/TRBV6-3|TRBD1
TGTGCCAGCATGGAGACCTTCCAGGGGGCGGACGAGCAGTACTTC
CASMETFQGADEQYF
>TRBJ2-1|many|TRBV20-1|TRBD2
TGCAGTGCTAGAGAGGTACTAGCGGGGGGGAGCTCCTACAATGAGCAGTTCTTC
CSAREVLAGGSSYNEQFF
>TRBJ1-1|many|TRBV7-9|NA
TGTGCCAGCAGCACAAGCCAGGGGACGAACACTGAAGCTTTCTTT
CASSTSQGTNTEAFF
>TRBJ1-2|many|TRBV10-1|NA
TGCGCCAGCAGTGAGACCAGGGCCGGCTATGGCTACACCTTC
CASSETRAGYGYTF
>TRBJ1-6|many|TRBV7-3|NA
TGTGCCAGCAGCTTAACGAGGGGTCCACCCCTCCACTTT
CASSLTRGPPLHF
>TRBJ1-1|many|TRBV6-1|NA
TGTGCCAGCACCGTTCGAACCTTGAACACTGAAGCTTTCTTT
CASTVRTLNTEAFF
>TRBJ2-5|many|TRBV12-3/TRBV12-4|NA
TGTGCCAGCAATCGGCAGCGTTCCCAAGAGACCCAGTACTTC
CASNRQRSQETQYF
>TRBJ1-6|many|TRBV10-3|NA
TGTGCCATCAGCTTACAGGGACTTAATTCACCCCTCCACTTT
CAISLQGLNSPLHF
>TRBJ1-2|many|TRBV3-1|NA
TGTGCCAGCAGCTGGGGGGATACTGGCTACACCTTC
CASSWGDTGYTF
>TRBJ2-1|many|TRBV7-3|TRBD2
TGTGCCAGCAGCCCTCAGCCCGGGACTAGCGTTTGGAATGAGCAGTTCTTC
CASSPQPGTSVWNEQFF
>TRBJ2-5|NA|TRBV11-2|TRBD2
TGTGCCAGCAGCCCCGGGACTAGCGGGACAGAGACCCAGTACTTC
CASSPGTSGTETQYF
>TRBJ2-5|many|TRBV11-2|NA
TGTGCCAGCAGCTTAGTAGGACGGAGGGGGGCGACGGAGACCCAGTACTTC
CASSLVGRRGATETQYF
>TRBJ2-2|many|TRBV24-1|TRBD1
TGTGCCACCGGCCAGGACAGGGGAGTAAACACCGGGGAGCTGTTTTTT
CATGQDRGVNTGELFF
>TRBJ2-7|many|TRBV6-2/TRBV6-3|TRBD1
TGTGCCAGCAGTGCACCGGGACAGGGAACTTACGAGCAGTACTTC
CASSAPGQGTYEQYF
>TRBJ1-4|NA|TRBV6-1|TRBD1
TGTGCCAGCAGACGACAGGGCGAGGGCGAAAAACTGTTTTTT
CASRRQGEGEKLFF
>TRBJ1-5|many|TRBV3-1|NA
TGTGCCAGCAGCCTGGGGGGGAACAATCAGCCCCAGCATTTT
CASSLGGNNQPQHF
>TRBJ2-7|many|TRBV11-2|TRBD2
TGTGCCAGCAGCTTAGATTGGACTAGCTTCGACGAGCAGTACTTC
CASSLDWTSFDEQYF
>TRBJ2-1|many|TRBV18|NA
TGTGCCAGCTCACCAAGAATTTTCGGGGGCGACTACAATGAGCAGTTCTTC
CASSPRIFGGDYNEQFF
>TRBJ2-7|many|TRBV20-1|TRBD2
TGCAGTGCCGAGACTAGCGGGAGTTACGAGCAGTACTTC
CSAETSGSYEQYF
>TRBJ1-1|many|TRBV20-1|NA
TGCAGTGCCCTGGACGGTTTCACTGAAGCTTTCTTT
CSALDGFTEAFF
>TRBJ2-1|NA|TRBV4-3|NA
TGCGCCAGCAGCCAAGGAGGAAGAGGTTACAATGAGCAGTTCTTC
CASSQGGRGYNEQFF
>TRBJ2-5|many|TRBV29-1|TRBD1
TGCAGCGTTGCAAGTTGGGCAGGGGGCCAGGAGACCCAGTACTTC
CSVASWAGGQETQYF
>TRBJ2-5|many|TRBV7-2|TRBD2
TGTGCCAGCAGCTCCGGGACTAGCGGGAGGGAGACCCAGTACTTC
CASSSGTSGRETQYF
>TRBJ2-2|NA|TRBV19|NA
TGTGCCAGTAGTATAGGGACAGAGCCCGGCACCGGGGAGCTGTTTTTT
CASSIGTEPGTGELFF
>TRBJ2-5|many|TRBV28|TRBD2
TGTGCCAGCAGTTATACTAGCGGGGCAGAGACCCAGTACTTC
CASSYTSGAETQYF
>TRBJ1-3|many|TRBV2|TRBD1
TGTGCCAGCAGAATGCAGGGGGCGCGGGGAAACACCATATATTTT
CASRMQGARGNTIYF
>TRBJ2-1|few|TRBV27|NA
TGTGCCAGCGCGCTAGGGCCATCGGATGAGCAGTTCTTC
CASALGPSDEQFF
>TRBJ2-3|many|TRBV7-3|TRBD1
TGTGCCAGCAGCGCCGGGACAGGGGCTAGCACAGATACGCAGTATTTT
CASSAGTGASTDTQYF
>TRBJ1-5|many|TRBV5-4|NA
TGTGCCAGCAGCCCGGACGGGGTGGGCAATCAGCCCCAGCATTTT
CASSPDGVGNQPQHF
>TRBJ1-1|many|TRBV12-3/TRBV12-4|NA
TGTGCCAGCAGTTCCACCGGTGAGAACACTGAAGCTTTCTTT
CASSSTGENTEAFF
>TRBJ2-7|many|TRBV7-2|TRBD2
TGTGCCAGCAGCGGCGGTGGATCTAGCGGGAGCTCCTACGAGCAGTACTTC
CASSGGGSSGSSYEQYF
>TRBJ1-1|many|TRBV15|NA
TGTGCCACCAGCAGAGATTTGGGGATCACTGAAGCTTTCTTT
CATSRDLGITEAFF
>TRBJ1-2|many|TRBV7-9|TRBD1
TGTGCCAGCAGCTTCGGCCAGGGGGCTTACGGCTACACCTTC
CASSFGQGAYGYTF
>TRBJ2-5|many|TRBV27|TRBD2
TGTGCCAGCAGTCTCGGAACTAGCGGGAGGGAGGCCCAGTACTTC
CASSLGTSGREAQYF
>TRBJ2-7|few|TRBV20-1|TRBD2
TGCAGTGCTAGAGATCGGTCTGCTGGCGGGAGGGCCCAACACGAGCAGTACTTC
CSARDRSAGGRAQHEQYF
>TRBJ1-1|many|TRBV5-1|TRBD1
TGCGCCAGCAGCAAGGGGATTCCCCAGGGGGGCACTGAAGCTTTCTTT
CASSKGIPQGGTEAFF
>TRBJ2-3|NA|TRBV20-1|NA
TGCAGTGCTGAAAATCTAGCGTATCGCACAGATACGCAGTATTTT
CSAENLAYRTDTQYF
>TRBJ2-3|many|TRBV6-5|NA
TGTGCCAGCAGTTACTTCGGGGAAGCTACGCAGTATTTT
CASSYFGEATQYF
>TRBJ1-2|NA|TRBV7-9|NA
TGTGCCAGCAGCTTCGGGACGGCCGATAACTATGGCTACACCTTC
CASSFGTADNYGYTF
>TRBJ1-3|many|TRBV12-3/TRBV12-4|NA
TGTGCCAGCAGTTTAGCCGCGACAGTCTCTGGAAACACCATATATTTT
CASSLAATVSGNTIYF
>TRBJ2-7|many|TRBV13|NA
TGTGCCAGCAGCGCCGTATCCTACGAGCAGTACTTC
CASSAVSYEQYF
>TRBJ1-1|many|TRBV28|TRBD1
TGTGCCAGCAGTTCCAACAACAGGGGGCGTGTCACTGAAGCTTTCTTT
CASSSNNRGRVTEAFF
>TRBJ2-7|NA|TRBV7-3|NA
TGTGCCAGCAGCAAGACAGGTGGGGGAACCTACGAGCAGTACTTC
CASSKTGGGTYEQYF
>TRBJ1-1|many|TRBV7-9|NA
TGTGCCAGCAGCTTAGGGAACCTAGCTAACACTGAAGCTTTCTTT
CASSLGNLANTEAFF